These 20 T cell receptor beta chains came from one sample sequenced in a study of shared clonotypes between healthy human individuals. TCRdb keeps only in-frame clones here, not all; method: immunoSEQ multiplex PCR. The profile covers millions of clones, with approximately 90% appearing a single time and under 0.15% taken by the ten largest. Material: naive CD4+ T cells sorted from blood. Subset reported: CD45RA+ positively selected. The source of these receptors is a man aged 18 to 29 in good health.

The rearrangement joins TRBV27 to TRBJ1-6, with D possibly TRBD1 on 6 matching bases. Trimming cost V 8 bases and J 7 bases, with 24 bases left between them. Looked up from germline, CDR1 is MNHEY and CDR2 is SMNVEV (reference sequence). The CDR3 totals 17 residues. The CDR3 nucleotides read TGTGCCAGCCCGACCCAAGGCAGGGGTATTGGGAATTCACCCCTCCACTTT. Translating gives CASPTQGRGIGNSPLHF.

The chain is built from TRBV27 and TRBJ2-5; D gene ambiguous. Between the trimmed V and J ends, which lost 6 bases and 7 bases, there was a span of 15 bases. The CDR3 length is 13 residues. CDR1 MNHEY and CDR2 SMNVEV come from the germline V gene (reference sequence). CDR3 nucleotide sequence: TGTGCCAGCAGAAACACCCCCGTTGGGACCCAGTACTTC. It is translated as CASRNTPVGTQYF.

This clone is a singleton in its sample. The chain has TRBV19 and TRBJ1-3, with D perhaps TRBD1 (5 bases). Looked up from germline, CDR1 is LNHDA and CDR2 is SQIVND (reference sequence). This CDR3 has 17 residues. V lost 4 bases, J lost 4 bases, and 20 bases lay in between. CDR3 nucleotide sequence: TGTGCCAGTAGTACCCCCGGGGCACTTGGATCGGGAAACACCATATATTTT. This translates into CASSTPGALGSGNTIYF.

Comment on this clone: In the same sample, other DNA sequences code for this CDR3. The chain uses TRBV5-1 and TRBJ2-2; maybe TRBD1 (6 bases). The CDR3 consists of 15 residues. Germline CDR1 reads SGHRS; CDR2 reads YFSETQ. Trimming took off 1 base at V and 2 bases at J, with 9 bases between the two ends. The CDR3 reads CASSLKQGNTGELFF. Written as DNA, the CDR3 is TGCGCCAGCAGCTTGAAACAGGGCAACACCGGGGAGCTGTTTTTT.

V is TRBV7-2 and J is TRBJ2-7, with D hard to call. The germline gives CDR1 SGHTA, CDR2 FQGNSA. This CDR3 is 11 amino acids long. The V end was cut by 5 bases, the J end by 5 bases, with 7 bases between. CDR3 DNA: TGTGCCAGCAGCCTCCAGAACGAGCAGTACTTC. Translated, it gives CASSLQNEQYF.

The rearrangement uses TRBV11-2 and TRBJ2-1, with D perhaps matching TRBD2 (5 bases). V was clipped by 5 bases and J by 2 bases, with 13 bases between them. Germline assignment: CDR1 SGHAT and CDR2 FQNNGV. The CDR3 covers 15 residues. CDR3 loop: CASSPQRPAYNEQFF. CDR3 coding DNA: TGTGCCAGCAGCCCACAGCGGCCTGCCTACAATGAGCAGTTCTTC.

Remarks on this clone: This sample also contains other DNA sequences that code for the same CDR3. This sequence joins TRBV18 and TRBJ2-5; 7 bases agree with TRBD1. CDR3 length equals 14 residues. CDR1 is KGHSH, CDR2 LQKENI, per germline. V trimming: 6 bases; J trimming: 4 bases; junction bases outside the gene matches: 8. The DNA of the CDR3 is TGTGCCAGCTCGCCGACAGGGCTGGGAGAGACCCAGTACTTC. This codes for CASSPTGLGETQYF.

This chain uses TRBV27 with TRBJ2-5, with 9 bases identical to TRBD2. Trimming removed 3 bases from V and 5 bases from J; junction bases left unmatched: 7. The length of the CDR3 is 15 residues. Per germline, CDR1 MNHEY and CDR2 SMNVEV (reference sequence). The CDR3 sequence: CASSFSGAGGETQYF. CDR3 in DNA: TGTGCCAGCAGTTTCTCTGGAGCGGGGGGTGAGACCCAGTACTTC.

The CDR3 bases are TGTGCCAGCAGCTTGGGACAGGGCCTGAACACCGGGGAGCTGTTTTTT. It codes for CASSLGQGLNTGELFF. This chain connects TRBV5-4 to TRBJ2-2, with TRBD1 matching over 7 bases. The germline V gene has CDR1 SGHNT and CDR2 YYREEE (reference sequence). V shed 0 bases, J shed 1 base, and the junction held 3 bases outside the gene matches. The CDR3 sequence is 16 residues long.

The chain links TRBV6-1 to TRBJ2-7, with D maybe TRBD2 (5 bases). Deletions cut 10 bases from V and 7 bases from J, with 20 bases between. The CDR3 sequence is 13 residues long. Germline loops: CDR1 MNHNS, CDR2 SASEGT. In DNA form, the CDR3 reads TGTGCCACCTCGCTGACGAGGGTCGGGGAGCAGTACTTC. Its protein is CATSLTRVGEQYF.

Notes on this clone: Distinct nucleotide sequences in the sample also encode this CDR3. V gene TRBV5-1 combines with J gene TRBJ2-2; maybe TRBD1 (5 bases). Germline assignment: CDR1 SGHRS and CDR2 YFSETQ. The CDR3 has 15 amino acids. V was clipped by 0 bases and J by 1 base, with 7 bases between them. The chain's CDR3 is CASSLGTMNTGELFF. In DNA form, the CDR3 reads TGCGCCAGCAGCTTGGGGACAATGAACACCGGGGAGCTGTTTTTT.

For this clone: Other DNA variants within this sample encode the same CDR3. The CDR3 here is CAISEGPGSGNTIYF. The CDR3 DNA reads as TGTGCCATCAGCGAGGGACCCGGGTCTGGAAACACCATATATTTT. V usage is TRBV10-3 and J usage is TRBJ1-3; a possible D gene is TRBD1 (5 bases). Germline CDR1 and CDR2: ENHRY and SYGVKD. Trimming cost V 6 bases and J 1 base, with 13 bases left between them. There are 15 residues in the CDR3.

The rearrangement links TRBV7-6 to TRBJ2-3; 9 bases fit TRBD2. CDR3 length equals 15 residues. The germline gives CDR1 SGHVS, CDR2 FNYEAQ. V was pared by 1 base and J by 2 bases, with 1 base of the junction left unmatched. The DNA for the CDR3 is TGTGCCAGCAGCTTAGGCGGGAGGGCCACAGATACGCAGTATTTT. This codes for CASSLGGRATDTQYF.

The V call is TRBV29-1, the J call TRBJ2-6; tentative D call: TRBD2 (5 bases). The germline V gene has CDR1 SQVTM and CDR2 ANQGSEA. This CDR3 spans 12 amino acids. Trimming removed 6 bases from V and 3 bases from J, with 6 bases in between. The chain's CDR3 is CSVADGANVLTF. The CDR3 DNA reads TGCAGCGTAGCGGATGGGGCCAACGTCCTGACTTTC.

The V gene is TRBV19, the J gene TRBJ1-6; TRBD1 matches 9 bases. The CDR3 sequence is 17 residues long. Germline V CDR1 and CDR2: LNHDA, SQIVND (reference sequence). The J segment lost 0 bases and the V segment lost 5 bases, leaving 5 bases of the junction unmatched. This chain's CDR3 is CASSVRQGGSYNSPLHF. In DNA form, the CDR3 reads TGTGCCAGTAGTGTCAGACAGGGGGGCTCCTATAATTCACCCCTCCACTTT.

The CDR3 reads CASSRDSFANYGYTF. CDR3 sequence (DNA): TGTGCCAGCAGCCGCGACAGTTTCGCTAACTATGGCTACACCTTC. V is TRBV7-6 and J is TRBJ1-2; perhaps TRBD1 as D (5 bases). Per the germline V gene, CDR1 is SGHVS and CDR2 is FNYEAQ. Between the trimmed V and J ends, which lost 5 bases and 0 bases, there was a span of 13 bases. This CDR3 has 15 amino acids.

The rearrangement joins TRBV5-1 to TRBJ2-7; D assignment may be TRBD1 or TRBD2 (5 bases each). The CDR3 has 14 amino acids. Germline lookup yields CDR1 SGHRS and CDR2 YFSETQ. Trimming cost V 8 bases and J 4 bases, with 19 bases left between them. CDR3 loop: CASKTGTQAYEQYF. DNA of the CDR3: TGCGCCAGTAAAACGGGGACCCAAGCTTACGAGCAGTACTTC.

This chain connects TRBV2 to TRBJ2-7; D unresolved. CDR1 and CDR2 (germline): SNHLY, FYNNEI. This CDR3 spans 12 amino acids. Trimming removed 8 bases from V and 2 bases from J, with 10 bases in between. The CDR3: CASGRNTYEQYF. The CDR3 DNA sequence: TGTGCCAGCGGCCGGAATACCTACGAGCAGTACTTC. The variable domain in full, with the rest retrieved from reference TRBV2 and TRBJ2-7, is EPEVTQTPSHQVTQMGQEVILRCVPISNHLYFYWYRQILGQKVEFLVSFYNNEISEKSEIFDDQFSVERPDGSNFTLKIRSTKLEDSAMYFCASGRNTYEQYFGPGTRLTVT.

The chain couples TRBV6-1 to TRBJ2-5, with 9 bases aligning to TRBD2. CDR1 MNHNS and CDR2 SASEGT come from the germline V gene. After removal of 4 bases from V and 2 bases from J, the junction contained 8 bases not matched to a gene. This CDR3 spans 16 amino acids. This chain's CDR3 is CASSAPGLAIQETQYF. DNA of the CDR3: TGTGCCAGCAGTGCACCCGGACTAGCGATTCAAGAGACCCAGTACTTC.

V and J are TRBV19 and TRBJ1-2; TRBD1 might be the D (5 bases). The V end was cut by 6 bases, the J end by 8 bases, with 16 bases between. The CDR3 covers 13 residues. The germline V gene has CDR1 LNHDA and CDR2 SQIVND (reference sequence). For the CDR3, the DNA is TGTGCCAGTAGATCCGGGACGGGCAAGGGCTACACCTTC. This codes for CASRSGTGKGYTF. Together with reference TRBV19 and TRBJ1-2, the CDR3 gives the full variable domain: DGGITQSPKYLFRKEGQNVTLSCEQNLNHDAMYWYRQDPGQGLRLIYYSQIVNDFQKGDIAEGYSVSREKKESFPLTVTSAQKNPTAFYLCASRSGTGKGYTFGSGTRLTVV.